This T cell receptor beta chain was found in a study of T cell responses to AZD1222 COVID-19 vaccine. General study findings and limits: Per reports, nearly half of all spike-specific TCRs target regions that are unmutated in variants. CD4 TCRs associated with vaccination spanned spike, dominating at 160-218 and 743-854. Two AZD1222 doses significantly raised spike-specific TCR breadth and depth over controls. The number of AZD1222 recipients seropositive at baseline was only six.

Of note for this clone: Its antigen is not identified.

The method was immunoSEQ multiplex PCR; TCRdb's version includes in-frame clones alone and lacks a portion of them. This table holds roughly 150,000 clones, 85% to 90% found once. V was cut by 7 bases and J by 9 bases, with 19 bases left in between. Germline CDR1 MNHEY, CDR2 SMNVEV (reference sequence). This CDR3 comprises 14 residues. Sequencing used peripheral blood, obtained 28 days after the second AZD1222 dose. The chain joins TRBV27 to TRBJ1-5; a weak D match, TRBD1 (5 bases). This clonotype originated in an adult who received the AZD1222 COVID-19 vaccine. The CDR3 DNA reads TGTGCCAGCACCCCTTTTACCGGGGGAAGGCCCCAGCATTTT. Amino acids: CASTPFTGGRPQHF.